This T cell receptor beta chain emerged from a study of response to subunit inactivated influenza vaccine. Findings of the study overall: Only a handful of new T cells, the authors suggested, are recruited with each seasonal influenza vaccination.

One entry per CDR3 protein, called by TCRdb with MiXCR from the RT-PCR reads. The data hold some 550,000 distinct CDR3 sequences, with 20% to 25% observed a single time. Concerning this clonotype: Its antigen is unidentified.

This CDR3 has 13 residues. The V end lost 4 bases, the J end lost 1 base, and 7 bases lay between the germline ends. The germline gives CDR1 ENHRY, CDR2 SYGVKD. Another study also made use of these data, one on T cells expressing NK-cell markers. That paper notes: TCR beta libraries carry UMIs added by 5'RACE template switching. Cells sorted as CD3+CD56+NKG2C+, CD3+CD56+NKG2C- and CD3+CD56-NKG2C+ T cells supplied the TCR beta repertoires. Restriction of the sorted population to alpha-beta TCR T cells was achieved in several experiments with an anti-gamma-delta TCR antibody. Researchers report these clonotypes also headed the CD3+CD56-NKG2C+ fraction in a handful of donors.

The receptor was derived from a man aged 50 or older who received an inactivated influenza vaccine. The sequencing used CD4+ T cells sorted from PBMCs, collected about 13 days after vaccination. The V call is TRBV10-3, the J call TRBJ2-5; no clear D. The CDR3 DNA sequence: TGTGCCATCAGTGGTAACTTCCAAGAGACCCAGTACTTC. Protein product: CAISGNFQETQYF.